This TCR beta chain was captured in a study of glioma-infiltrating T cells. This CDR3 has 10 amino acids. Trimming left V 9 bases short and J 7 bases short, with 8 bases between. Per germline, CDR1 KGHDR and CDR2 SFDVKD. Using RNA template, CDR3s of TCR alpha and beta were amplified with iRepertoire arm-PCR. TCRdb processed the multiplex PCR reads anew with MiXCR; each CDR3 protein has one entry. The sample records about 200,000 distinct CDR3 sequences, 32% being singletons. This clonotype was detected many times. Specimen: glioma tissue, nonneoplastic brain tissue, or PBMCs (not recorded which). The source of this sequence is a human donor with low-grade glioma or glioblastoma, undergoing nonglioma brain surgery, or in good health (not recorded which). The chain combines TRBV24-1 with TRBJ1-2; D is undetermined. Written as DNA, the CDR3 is TGTGCCACCGGAGTGGGTGGCTACACCTTC. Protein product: CATGVGGYTF.